This T cell receptor (beta chain) was identified in a study of cytotoxic CD8 clonotypes in ibrutinib-treated CLL. Study conclusions and caveats: At ibrutinib response, clonality increased, and at progression it declined back toward baseline.

This clone has just a few counts. The antigen remains undetermined. This CDR3 comprises 17 residues. The V gene end was trimmed by 5 bases and the J gene end by 6 bases; junction bases not matched to a gene: 15. Germline CDR1 reads SNHLY; CDR2 reads FYNNEI. Sequencing was designed to attain a depth spanning 1 in 200,000 to 1 in 1 million T cells. Only in-frame clones appear in the TCRdb table, and some are missing; sequencing was by immunoSEQ multiplex PCR. The data show about 200,000 clones, with roughly three quarters seen just once and roughly 10% held by the top ten. The rearrangement links TRBV2 to TRBJ1-2; 10 nucleotides agree with TRBD1. This specimen consisted of PBMCs, obtained after 12 months of ibrutinib treatment. The receptor was derived from a human donor with chronic lymphocytic leukemia. The CDR3 here is CASSTQHPGGTGDGYTF. The DNA for the CDR3 is TGTGCCAGCAGTACCCAACACCCAGGGGGGACAGGGGATGGCTACACCTTC.